The rows below give T cell receptor beta chains drawn from one sample of a study of PD-1 blockade in mismatch repair-deficient tumors. TCRdb's copy holds only in-frame clones and misses some; the assay was immunoSEQ multiplex PCR. The table records 56,000 or so clones, roughly 80% of them present only once. The sample consisted of peripheral blood, taken 4 weeks after starting pembrolizumab. These receptor sequences come from an adult with mismatch repair-deficient cancer. Each CDR3 is given without its conserved first and last residue. Each record gives: clone size, V gene, CDR3 protein. Expanded clones get a size class; other rows say once, few or many, or leave the size out.

NA | TRBV27 | ASSFSGAPNTGELF
NA | TRBV15 | ATSRDLGETQY
NA | TRBV30 | AWSSGTGRH
once | TRBV27 | ASSLGGTGLASNQPQH
NA | TRBV6-1 | ASRSRQGGVYEQY
NA | TRBV4-3 | ASSQDFADRGDEQY
NA | TRBV19 | ASSKAFRGSMTYEQY
NA | TRBV11-2 | ASSPHGRDPTDTQY
NA | TRBV7-2 | ASSSRQSLPPQH
NA | TRBV7-3 | ASSPYLGLITNEQF
NA | TRBV5-1 | ASSGGQASYEQY
NA | TRBV19 | ASSLQGNYGYT
NA | TRBV11-2 | ASSVAMSGTGELF
few | TRBV7-3 | ASSLFGHNQETQY
NA | TRBV4-2 | ASSQGLEVGEKLF
NA | TRBV27 | ASSPGETYEQY
few | TRBV20-1 | SGSGLGEAF
NA | TRBV6-6 | ASSYGGTSWSYEQY
NA | TRBV27 | ASSRKWDSPSAF
medium-sized | TRBV27 | ASSGVSTSYEQY
NA | TRBV5-1 | ASSLGNRGHDEQY
NA | TRBV28 | ASRGYERGEQF
NA | TRBV5-6 | ASSLPWASGNTDTQY
few | TRBV30 | AWSTGNQPQH
once | TRBV9 | ASSVDGRGSGEQY
NA | TRBV19 | ASSAYGYT
NA | TRBV5-1 | ASSLEGTAQPQH
NA | TRBV30 | AWTRTSGRAKAQY
NA | TRBV9 | ASSVGTSGLTDTQY